This T cell receptor beta chain emerged from a study of blood T cell repertoires in COVID-19. At the level of the study: T cells, B-cell-depleted T cells, or PBMCs provided the cDNA or gDNA that served as material.

The CDR3 contains 14 residues. The germline V gene encodes CDR1 MNHEY and CDR2 SVGEGT. V was trimmed by 6 bases and J by 7 bases, leaving 17 bases between them. TCRdb's copy holds only in-frame clones and misses some; the assay was immunoSEQ multiplex PCR. The sample lists fewer than 150,000 clones, around 84% occurring once. Sequencing was carried out using peripheral blood. The TCR comes from a middle-aged woman with acute or convalescent COVID-19. The chain joins TRBV6-2 or TRBV6-3 to TRBJ2-3, with D possibly TRBD2 on 6 matching bases. CDR3 coding DNA: TGTGCCAGCAGCTCCCGGGACTCCGTAAATACGCAGTATTTT. This encodes CASSSRDSVNTQYF.